Described below is a single T cell receptor beta chain sequence and its context. PCR was performed using 60 Vbeta and 13 Jbeta primers. Assay: immunoSEQ multiplex PCR; the TCRdb copy retains only in-frame clones and omits some. The sample consists of 200,000 or so clones, 82% of them appearing once. This record comes from a study of cytomegalovirus exposure and HLA in healthy donors. Study overall: A preliminary data release comprised about 85 million unique TCRs obtained from HLA-typed donors.

The sequence was obtained from a middle-aged woman in good health and CMV-seronegative. Sequenced input: PBMCs.

CDR3 protein: CASSHSSLDYQPEQYF. DNA of the CDR3: TGCGCCAGCAGCCATTCTTCCCTGGACTATCAACCCGAGCAGTACTTC. V is TRBV4-1 and J is TRBJ2-7; D is perhaps TRBD2 (6 bases). In germline, CDR1 is MGHRA, CDR2 YSYEKL. Deletions cut 3 bases from V and 6 bases from J, with 21 bases between. The length of the CDR3 is 16 residues.